This T cell receptor beta chain comes out of a study of shared clonotypes between healthy human individuals. Naive CD8 populations comprised CD45RO-negative cells positively selected for CCR7, excluding terminally differentiated effector memory CD45RA+ cells. Libraries were prepared by immunoSEQ multiplex PCR; TCRdb keeps only in-frame clonotypes and omits some of them. The data show some 2 million clones, with just under 95% seen just once and 1.1% held by the top ten. A single count supports this clone. This sample also contains other DNA sequences that code for the same CDR3. This TCR was sampled from a man between 18 and 35 years old in good health. Sequencing was carried out using naive CD8+ T cells sorted from blood.

The CDR3 protein is CASSSTGKSYEQYF. The CDR3 DNA sequence: TGTGCCAGCAGCTCAACAGGGAAGTCCTACGAGCAGTACTTC. The V and J genes are TRBV7-9 and TRBJ2-7, with a weak D call TRBD1 (6 bases). V lost 4 bases and J lost 1, with 11 bases in between. Germline V CDR1 and CDR2: SEHNR, FQNEAQ (reference sequence). This CDR3 is 14 amino acids long.